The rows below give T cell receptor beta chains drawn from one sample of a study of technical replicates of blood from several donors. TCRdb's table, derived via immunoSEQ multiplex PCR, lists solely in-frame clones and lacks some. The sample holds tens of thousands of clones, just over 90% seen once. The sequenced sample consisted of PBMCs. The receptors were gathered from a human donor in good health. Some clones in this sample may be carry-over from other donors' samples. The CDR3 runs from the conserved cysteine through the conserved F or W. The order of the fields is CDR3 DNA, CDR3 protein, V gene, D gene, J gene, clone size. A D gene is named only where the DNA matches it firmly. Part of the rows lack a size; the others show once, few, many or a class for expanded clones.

DNA: TGCGCCAGCAGATCTAGCGGAATCTACAATGAGCAGTTCTTC
CDR3: CASRSSGIYNEQFF
V: TRBV5-1
D: TRBD2
J: TRBJ2-1
size: .

DNA: TGTGCCAGCATGCGCCAGGGGGCGAATACGCAGTATTTT
CDR3: CASMRQGANTQYF
V: TRBV2
D: TRBD1
J: TRBJ2-3
size: .

DNA: TGTGCCAGCAGTGAGAGGGCGGGGACAGGTCCCAGTCCGGAAAAACTGTTTTTT
CDR3: CASSERAGTGPSPEKLFF
V: TRBV6-1
D: TRBD1
J: TRBJ1-4
size: .

DNA: TGTGCCAGCAGCCCCGGGACAGGGTTCAATCAGCCCCAGCATTTT
CDR3: CASSPGTGFNQPQHF
V: TRBV7-2
D: TRBD1
J: TRBJ1-5
size: .

DNA: TGTGCCAGCAGGGTCACAGGGGTGGGCTCTGGAAACACCATATATTTT
CDR3: CASRVTGVGSGNTIYF
V: TRBV5-4
D: TRBD1
J: TRBJ1-3
size: .

DNA: TGTGCCACCAGCAGAGATCGCGGGGTCGAGACCCAGTACTTC
CDR3: CATSRDRGVETQYF
V: TRBV15
D: .
J: TRBJ2-5
size: .

DNA: TGTGCCAGCAAGGGGTATGGCTACACCTTC
CDR3: CASKGYGYTF
V: TRBV27
D: .
J: TRBJ1-2
size: .

DNA: TGCGCCAGCAGCCACGCAGATACGCAGTATTTT
CDR3: CASSHADTQYF
V: TRBV4-3
D: .
J: TRBJ2-3
size: .

DNA: TGTGCCAGCAGCCAAGCGTTCGGGGAGACCCAGTACTTC
CDR3: CASSQAFGETQYF
V: TRBV6-5
D: .
J: TRBJ2-5
size: .

DNA: TGTGCCAGCACAGGGGGCCGCTCCTACAATGAGCAGTTCTTC
CDR3: CASTGGRSYNEQFF
V: TRBV5-6
D: TRBD1
J: TRBJ2-1
size: .

DNA: TGTGCCAGCAGCGGCAACAGGGCCCTTGGAAATTCACCCCTCCACTTT
CDR3: CASSGNRALGNSPLHF
V: TRBV5-4
D: .
J: TRBJ1-6
size: .

DNA: TGTGCCAGCTCACCACAGAGCTCCTACAATGAGCAGTTCTTC
CDR3: CASSPQSSYNEQFF
V: TRBV18
D: .
J: TRBJ2-1
size: .

DNA: TGCAGCGTTGAAGTAGGGGACACTGAAGCTTTCTTT
CDR3: CSVEVGDTEAFF
V: TRBV29-1
D: .
J: TRBJ1-1
size: .

DNA: TGTGCCAGCAGTTACGGGGCAAGGTCCTACGAGCAGTACTTC
CDR3: CASSYGARSYEQYF
V: TRBV6-5
D: .
J: TRBJ2-7
size: once

DNA: TGTGCCAGCTCACGTGCGACTATAACCCCACAGCATTTT
CDR3: CASSRATITPQHF
V: TRBV18
D: .
J: TRBJ1-5
size: .

DNA: TGTGCCATCATCCGCGGGGGGACTCAAGAGACCCAGTACTTC
CDR3: CAIIRGGTQETQYF
V: TRBV6-1
D: TRBD2
J: TRBJ2-5
size: .

DNA: TGTGCCAGCAGCGTAGCTTCAGATACGCAGTATTTT
CDR3: CASSVASDTQYF
V: TRBV9
D: .
J: TRBJ2-3
size: .

DNA: TGCGCCAGCAGCCAAGATACAGGGACCTACGAGCAGTACTTC
CDR3: CASSQDTGTYEQYF
V: TRBV4-3
D: .
J: TRBJ2-7
size: .

DNA: TGTGCCAGCAGCGTAGGACAGGGCACTAACTATGGCTACACCTTC
CDR3: CASSVGQGTNYGYTF
V: TRBV9
D: TRBD1
J: TRBJ1-2
size: .

DNA: TGTGCCAGCAGCCCCGGGGACACTGAAGCTTTCTTT
CDR3: CASSPGDTEAFF
V: TRBV11-2
D: .
J: TRBJ1-1
size: .

DNA: TGCGCCAGCAGCTTGGATGCGAGTCGGGTAGAAGGCTACACCTTC
CDR3: CASSLDASRVEGYTF
V: TRBV5-1
D: .
J: TRBJ1-2
size: .

DNA: TGTGCCAGCAGTGAAGTCGTCTCCTACGAGCAGTACTTC
CDR3: CASSEVVSYEQYF
V: TRBV25-1
D: .
J: TRBJ2-7
size: .

DNA: TGTGCCAGCAGCTCCCGTCAGGGGGCTGGAGAGACCCAGTACTTC
CDR3: CASSSRQGAGETQYF
V: TRBV7-9
D: TRBD1
J: TRBJ2-5
size: .

DNA: TGTGCCAGCAGCTTCGGGGTGCGAAACACCATATATTTT
CDR3: CASSFGVRNTIYF
V: TRBV7-9
D: .
J: TRBJ1-3
size: .

DNA: TGTGCCAGAAGCTGGCGGCGGGGGGGCGGGCAGGTTAGAGAGCAGTACTTC
CDR3: CARSWRRGGGQVREQYF
V: TRBV5-3
D: TRBD2
J: TRBJ2-7
size: .

DNA: TGTGCCAGCAGCGTAGTCGGACAGGGGTCGGACGAGCAGTACTTC
CDR3: CASSVVGQGSDEQYF
V: TRBV9
D: TRBD1
J: TRBJ2-7
size: .

DNA: TGTGCCAGCAGTGAAGCGCAGGGGGCTCGCGAGCAGTACTTC
CDR3: CASSEAQGAREQYF
V: TRBV6-1
D: TRBD1
J: TRBJ2-7
size: .

DNA: TGTGCCAGCAGCCCGGGACTAGCGGGAGTTGTATACGAGCAGTACTTC
CDR3: CASSPGLAGVVYEQYF
V: TRBV5-4
D: TRBD2
J: TRBJ2-7
size: .

DNA: TGCGCCAGCAGCTTGGAGTGGTGGACAGGTCGAAATACGCAGTATTTT
CDR3: CASSLEWWTGRNTQYF
V: TRBV5-1
D: TRBD1
J: TRBJ2-3
size: .

DNA: TGTGCCTGGAGCCCAATACTAAGGACTAGCGGGAGTTCCTCCGAGCAGTACTTC
CDR3: CAWSPILRTSGSSSEQYF
V: TRBV30
D: TRBD2
J: TRBJ2-7
size: .

DNA: TGTGCCAGCAGCTCCCGGACAGGGAACACTGAAGCTTTCTTT
CDR3: CASSSRTGNTEAFF
V: TRBV9
D: TRBD1
J: TRBJ1-1
size: .

DNA: TGTGCCAGCAGCTCAGGGACTAGCGGGCTCTCCTACGAGCAGTACTTC
CDR3: CASSSGTSGLSYEQYF
V: TRBV9
D: TRBD2
J: TRBJ2-7
size: .

DNA: TGTGCCAGTAGTATCCACTCCGGGGGACTAGCGGGAGTAAGCGGGGAGCTGTTTTTT
CDR3: CASSIHSGGLAGVSGELFF
V: TRBV19
D: TRBD2
J: TRBJ2-2
size: .

DNA: TGTGCCAGCAGCGCGGGTCCTTTTGGCAATCAGCCCCAGCATTTT
CDR3: CASSAGPFGNQPQHF
V: TRBV5-6
D: .
J: TRBJ1-5
size: .

DNA: TGCGCCAGCAGCCCAAGGACAGGGTCCGATACGCAGTATTTT
CDR3: CASSPRTGSDTQYF
V: TRBV5-1
D: TRBD1
J: TRBJ2-3
size: once

DNA: TGTGCCAGCAGAATCGGGACAGGGGGCACTGAAGCTTTCTTT
CDR3: CASRIGTGGTEAFF
V: TRBV2
D: TRBD1
J: TRBJ1-1
size: .

DNA: TGTGCTAGTGGTTTGGGCACAGGGGAGCCTCAGCCCCAGCATTTT
CDR3: CASGLGTGEPQPQHF
V: TRBV12-5
D: TRBD1
J: TRBJ1-5
size: .

DNA: TGTGCCAGCAGTCCCTCAGGGAAAACCTACAATGAGCAGTTCTTC
CDR3: CASSPSGKTYNEQFF
V: TRBV6-6
D: .
J: TRBJ2-1
size: once

DNA: TGTGCCAGCAGCTATAGCGGTAACTATGGCTACACCTTC
CDR3: CASSYSGNYGYTF
V: TRBV7-2
D: .
J: TRBJ1-2
size: once

DNA: TGTGCCATCAGTGGACAGGGGGGGACTGAAGCTTTCTTT
CDR3: CAISGQGGTEAFF
V: TRBV10-3
D: TRBD1
J: TRBJ1-1
size: few

DNA: TGTGCCACCAGCAATGTCAATTCTGGGGCCAACGTCCTGACTTTC
CDR3: CATSNVNSGANVLTF
V: TRBV15
D: .
J: TRBJ2-6
size: .

DNA: TGTGCCAGCAGCAAATCCGACAGGGCTGGTCAGCCCCAGCATTTT
CDR3: CASSKSDRAGQPQHF
V: TRBV7-2
D: TRBD1
J: TRBJ1-5
size: once

DNA: TGTGCCAGCAGAGGCGGGAGCTCCTACAATGAGCAGTTCTTC
CDR3: CASRGGSSYNEQFF
V: TRBV2
D: TRBD2
J: TRBJ2-1
size: .

DNA: TGCGCCAGCAGCCAATCGACAGGACGCGAAAAACTGTTTTTT
CDR3: CASSQSTGREKLFF
V: TRBV4-1
D: .
J: TRBJ1-4
size: .

DNA: TGTGCCAGCAGTTATTCTCAGACCGGGGAGCTGTTTTTT
CDR3: CASSYSQTGELFF
V: TRBV6-5
D: .
J: TRBJ2-2
size: .

DNA: TGTGCCAGTATGAACAGGGGCAATCAGCCCCAGCATTTT
CDR3: CASMNRGNQPQHF
V: TRBV19
D: .
J: TRBJ1-5
size: .

DNA: TGTGCCAGCAGCTTCAGGGGGCCCACCGGGGAGCTGTTTTTT
CDR3: CASSFRGPTGELFF
V: TRBV5-4
D: TRBD1
J: TRBJ2-2
size: .

DNA: TGTGCCAGCAGCTTAAGGGGACAGGGGTCCTCTGGGGCCAACGTCCTGACTTTC
CDR3: CASSLRGQGSSGANVLTF
V: TRBV7-6
D: TRBD1
J: TRBJ2-6
size: .

DNA: TGTGCCAGCTTAACCGGGGGACTAGCGGGAGAGTACGAGCAGTACTTC
CDR3: CASLTGGLAGEYEQYF
V: TRBV11-3
D: TRBD2
J: TRBJ2-7
size: .

DNA: TGTGCCAGCAGTGGACAGTACAATGAGCAGTTCTTC
CDR3: CASSGQYNEQFF
V: TRBV6-1
D: .
J: TRBJ2-1
size: .

DNA: TGTGCCAGCAGTTTAGCTAGCGGGAGGGCCGGGGAGACCCAGTACTTC
CDR3: CASSLASGRAGETQYF
V: TRBV6-5
D: TRBD2
J: TRBJ2-5
size: .